The present TCR beta chain was sequenced within a study of cytomegalovirus exposure and HLA in healthy donors. V lost 6 bases, J lost 15 bases, and 12 bases stayed unmatched. There are 13 residues in the CDR3. Germline CDR1 and CDR2: MNHNS and SASEGT. Donors counted as nominally healthy when sampled, yet unrecorded immune exposures were likely. Broader study findings: Reportedly, cytomegalovirus status was diagnosed with high sensitivity and specificity. A later analysis linked a missense DCLRE1C variant to TCR beta V- and J-gene trimming. The later analysis indicated that the majority of CMV-associated TCR beta chains appeared HLA-restricted.

13 Jbeta primers and 60 Vbeta primers were used for the PCR. Sequenced by immunoSEQ multiplex PCR; TCRdb stores in-frame clones only, minus some. The sample consists of roughly 180,000 clones, over 75% of them appearing once. Only one count was recorded for this clone. Its cognate antigen is unknown. The genes are TRBV6-1 and TRBJ1-4; TRBD1 agrees at 8 bases. Input material: PBMCs. This receptor was identified in a man between 50 and 59 years old in good health and CMV-seropositive. The CDR3 nucleotides are TGTGCCAGCAGCCGGGACAGGACGATTGGGGTGTTTTTT. This translates into CASSRDRTIGVFF.